The T cell receptor (beta chain) described here comes from a study of spatial heterogeneity in lung cancer (dated by TCRdb to between 2018 and 2020). Turning to the overall study: Beta-chain transcripts were consistently detected in greater numbers than alpha-chain transcripts, which likely reflects a higher abundance of beta-chain transcripts. In the raw uncorrected reads, each unique combination of TCR and UMI appeared on average more than ten times. TCR alpha and beta repertoires were quantitatively compared across multiple tumor regions, matched nontumor lung and blood in non-small cell lung cancer. The study linked features of the TCR repertoire to counts of nonsynonymous mutations, which were determined by whole-exome sequencing of tumor tissue. Both alpha and beta chains were TCR-sequenced in around 230 tumor regions, about 64 matched nontumor lung samples and 45 to 60 PBMC samples obtained at surgery.

The library was obtained by 5' RACE. Sequencing instrument: NextSeq 500. To allow correction of PCR and sequencing errors, the TCR library protocol tagged every TCR cDNA molecule with a unique molecular identifier. In the original analysis: Decombinator tools were used for TCR identification, UMI-based error correction and CDR3 extraction. Expanded TCRs were defined as those above a frequency of 2 per 1,000, corresponding to the top 1% of the tumor frequency distribution. Rényi diversity was computed with the R vegan package after subsampling each repertoire 100 times to 5,000 TCRs. To build CDR3 similarity networks, amino acid triplet string-kernel similarity was used, and CDR3s were connected when their pairwise similarity was above 0.82. The raw public reads went through TCRdb reprocessing: fastp at Q25, MiXCR clone calling, in-frame beta chains kept. Each CDR3 protein gets just one entry, which takes the most common genes and DNA from the rows behind it. Clone size and V and J calls follow TCRdb, not the original study. The sample table lists approximately 92,000 distinct CDR3 sequences, roughly 12% of them with a count of one. Approximately 39% of the sample is held by the ten biggest clonotypes.

The study at large found these results: Ubiquitous expanded tumor TCRs showed up in blood more often at tumor resection than at routine follow-up. Confirming at a functional level the hypothesis that regional TCRs recognize regional mutations was considered to require additional single-cell paired TCR alpha and beta sequencing.

From the cysteine up to the phenylalanine, the CDR3 has a length of 12 residues. The entry retains the CDR3 DNA only, 36 bases that are in frame from base 1. CDR1 is given as SGHAT and CDR2 as FQNNGV, both from the germline V gene. Trimming costs V 4 bases and J 5 bases, and their ends lie 8 bases apart. The time point label on this specimen signifies: sample taken at primary tumor resection. Samples were obtained from 70 to 85 patients with early-stage, untreated non-small cell lung cancer from the lung TRACERx cohort. For TCR sequencing, whole RNA was extracted from tumor and nontumor lung tissue, or from cryopreserved PBMC samples, and no cell sorting was done. Patients were selected for TCR sequencing only if sufficient RNA was available from at least two tumor regions. A word on this clonotype: Its antigen specificity is not known. Base qualities are not recorded, but no much larger clone differs from it by a single base.

The clonotype originates from a male donor with early-stage non-small cell lung cancer. This material consisted of PBMCs, taken at surgery. The chain is encoded by TRBV11-2 joined to TRBJ2-5, with the D gene uncertain. The CDR3 sequence is CASSSTWETQYF. The bases are TGTGCCAGCAGCTCTACCTGGGAGACCCAGTACTTC.